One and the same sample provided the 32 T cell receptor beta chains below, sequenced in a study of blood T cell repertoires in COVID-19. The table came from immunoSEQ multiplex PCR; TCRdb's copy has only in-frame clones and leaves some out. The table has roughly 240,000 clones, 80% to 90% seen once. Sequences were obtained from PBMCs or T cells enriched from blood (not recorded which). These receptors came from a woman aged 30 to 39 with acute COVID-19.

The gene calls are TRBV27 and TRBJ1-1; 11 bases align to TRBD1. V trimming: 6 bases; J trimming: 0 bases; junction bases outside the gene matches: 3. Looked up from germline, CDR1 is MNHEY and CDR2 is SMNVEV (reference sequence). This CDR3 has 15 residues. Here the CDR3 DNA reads TGTGCCAGCAGAAGGACAGGGGGCTTGAACACTGAAGCTTTCTTT. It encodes CASRRTGGLNTEAFF.

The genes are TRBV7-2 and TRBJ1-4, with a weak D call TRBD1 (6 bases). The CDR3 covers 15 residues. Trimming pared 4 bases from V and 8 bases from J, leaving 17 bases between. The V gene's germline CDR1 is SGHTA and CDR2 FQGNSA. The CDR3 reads CASSSQGTNGEKLFF. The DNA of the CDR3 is TGTGCCAGCAGCTCGCAGGGGACCAACGGAGAAAAACTGTTTTTT.

The CDR3 coding sequence is TGCGCCAGCAGCCAAGATCTTTCCAAGACAGGCGCTGAAAAACTGTTTTTT. Translating gives CASSQDLSKTGAEKLFF. The V and J genes are TRBV4-3 and TRBJ1-4; possibly TRBD1 for D (6 bases). V was shortened by 0 bases and J by 7 bases, with 18 bases between the two germline ends. Germline V lookup: CDR1 LGHNA, CDR2 YSLEER. The CDR3 is 17 residues long.

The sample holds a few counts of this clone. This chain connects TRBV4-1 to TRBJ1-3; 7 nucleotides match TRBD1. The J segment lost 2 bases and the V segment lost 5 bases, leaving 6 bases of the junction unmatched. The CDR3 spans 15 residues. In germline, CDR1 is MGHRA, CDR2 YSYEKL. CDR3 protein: CASSAPTGTGNTIYF. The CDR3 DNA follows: TGCGCCAGCAGCGCGCCGACAGGGACTGGAAACACCATATATTTT.

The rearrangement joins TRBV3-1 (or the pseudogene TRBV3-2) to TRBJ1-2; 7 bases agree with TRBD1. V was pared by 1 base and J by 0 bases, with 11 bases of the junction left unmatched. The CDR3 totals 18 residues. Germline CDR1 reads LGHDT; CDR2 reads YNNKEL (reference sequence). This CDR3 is CASSQGPRDSLSNYGYTF. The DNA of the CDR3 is TGTGCCAGCAGCCAAGGGCCCAGGGACAGCCTTTCTAACTATGGCTACACCTTC.

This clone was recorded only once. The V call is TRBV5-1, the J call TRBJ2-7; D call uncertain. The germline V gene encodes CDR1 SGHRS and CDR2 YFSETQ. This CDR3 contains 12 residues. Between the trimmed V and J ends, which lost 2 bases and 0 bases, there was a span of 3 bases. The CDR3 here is CASSFNSYEQYF. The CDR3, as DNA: TGCGCCAGCAGCTTCAACTCCTACGAGCAGTACTTC. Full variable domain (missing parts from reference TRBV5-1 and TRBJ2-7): KAGVTQTPRYLIKTRGQQVTLSCSPISGHRSVSWYQQTPGQGLQFLFEYFSETQRNKGNFPGRFSGRQFSNSRSEMNVSTLELGDSALYLCASSFNSYEQYFGPGTRLTVT.

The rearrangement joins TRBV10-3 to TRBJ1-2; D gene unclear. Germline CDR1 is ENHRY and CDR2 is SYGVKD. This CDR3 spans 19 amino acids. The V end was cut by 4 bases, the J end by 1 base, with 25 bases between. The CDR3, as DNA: TGTGCCATCAGTGTCGGATCGGCGGCGGGATCAGCCTATAACTATGGCTACACCTTC. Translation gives CAISVGSAAGSAYNYGYTF.

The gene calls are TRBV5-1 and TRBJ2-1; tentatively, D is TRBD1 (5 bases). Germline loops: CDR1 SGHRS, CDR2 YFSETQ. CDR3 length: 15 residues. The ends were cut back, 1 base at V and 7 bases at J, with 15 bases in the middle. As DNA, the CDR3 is TGCGCCAGCAGCTTGCGCTCCCTCACAGGAAATGAGCAGTTCTTC. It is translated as CASSLRSLTGNEQFF.

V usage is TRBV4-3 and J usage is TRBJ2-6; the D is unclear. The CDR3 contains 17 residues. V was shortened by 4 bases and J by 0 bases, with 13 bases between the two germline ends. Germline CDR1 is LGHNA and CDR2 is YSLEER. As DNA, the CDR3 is TGCGCCAGCAGCCGGTTGTCAGGTGACTCTGGGGCCAACGTCCTGACTTTC. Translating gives CASSRLSGDSGANVLTF.

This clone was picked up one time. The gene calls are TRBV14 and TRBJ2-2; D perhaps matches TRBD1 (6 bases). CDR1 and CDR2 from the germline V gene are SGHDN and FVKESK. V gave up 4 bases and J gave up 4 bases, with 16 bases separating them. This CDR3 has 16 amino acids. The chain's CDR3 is CASSPRQGQATGELFF. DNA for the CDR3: TGTGCCAGCAGCCCCCGGCAGGGGCAGGCCACCGGGGAGCTGTTTTTT.

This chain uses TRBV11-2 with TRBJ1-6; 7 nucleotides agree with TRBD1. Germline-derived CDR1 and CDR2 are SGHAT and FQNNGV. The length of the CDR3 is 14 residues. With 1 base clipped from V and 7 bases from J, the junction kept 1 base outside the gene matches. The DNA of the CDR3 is TGTGCCAGCAGCTTAGCGGGACAGAATTCACCCCTCCACTTT. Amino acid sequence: CASSLAGQNSPLHF.

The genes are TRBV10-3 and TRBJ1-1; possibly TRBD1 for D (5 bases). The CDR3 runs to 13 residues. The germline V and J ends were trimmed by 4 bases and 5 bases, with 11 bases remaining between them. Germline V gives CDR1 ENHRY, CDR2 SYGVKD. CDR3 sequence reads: CAISVQGETEAFF. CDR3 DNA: TGTGCCATCAGTGTGCAGGGTGAGACTGAAGCTTTCTTT.

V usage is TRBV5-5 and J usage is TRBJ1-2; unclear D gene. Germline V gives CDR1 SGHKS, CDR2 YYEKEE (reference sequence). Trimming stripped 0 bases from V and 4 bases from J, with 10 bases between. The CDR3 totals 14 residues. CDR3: CASSLGSGTYGYTF. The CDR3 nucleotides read TGTGCCAGCAGCTTGGGGTCAGGCACCTATGGCTACACCTTC.

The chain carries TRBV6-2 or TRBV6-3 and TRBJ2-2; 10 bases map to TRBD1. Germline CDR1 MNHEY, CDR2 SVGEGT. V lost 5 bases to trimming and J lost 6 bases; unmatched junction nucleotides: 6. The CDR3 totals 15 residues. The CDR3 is CASSRQGAGSGELFF. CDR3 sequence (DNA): TGTGCCAGCAGTCGACAGGGGGCAGGTTCCGGGGAGCTGTTTTTT.

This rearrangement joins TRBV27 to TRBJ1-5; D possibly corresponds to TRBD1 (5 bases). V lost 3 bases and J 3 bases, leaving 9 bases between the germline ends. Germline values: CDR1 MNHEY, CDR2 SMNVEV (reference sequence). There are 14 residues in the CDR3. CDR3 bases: TGTGCCAGCAGTTTCGGGGGGTTCAATCAGCCCCAGCATTTT. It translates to CASSFGGFNQPQHF.

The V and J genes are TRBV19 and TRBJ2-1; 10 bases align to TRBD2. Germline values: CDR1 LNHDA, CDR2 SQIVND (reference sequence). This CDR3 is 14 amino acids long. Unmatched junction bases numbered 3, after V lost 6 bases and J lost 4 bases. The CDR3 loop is CASSTSGVYNEQFF. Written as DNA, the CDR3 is TGTGCCAGTAGCACTAGCGGGGTGTACAATGAGCAGTTCTTC.

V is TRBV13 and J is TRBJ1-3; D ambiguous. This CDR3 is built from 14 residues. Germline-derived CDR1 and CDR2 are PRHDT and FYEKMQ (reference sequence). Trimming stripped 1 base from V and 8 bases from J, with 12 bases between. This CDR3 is CASSLAGGSDTIYF. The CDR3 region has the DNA TGTGCCAGCAGCTTAGCGGGAGGTTCGGACACCATATATTTT.

DNA for the CDR3: TGTGCCAGCAGTGTTCCGCCGACATGGACTGAAGCTTTCTTT. Amino acid sequence: CASSVPPTWTEAFF. The chain carries TRBV6-4 and TRBJ1-1; D unclear. This CDR3 region has 14 residues. Per the germline V gene, CDR1 is MRHNA and CDR2 is SNTAGT. Trimming shortened V by 4 bases and J by 5 bases, and 14 bases separated the two germline ends.

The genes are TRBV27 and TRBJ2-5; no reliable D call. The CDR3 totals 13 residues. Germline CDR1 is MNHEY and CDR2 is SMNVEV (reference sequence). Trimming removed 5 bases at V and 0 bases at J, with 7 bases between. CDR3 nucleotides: TGTGCCAGCAGTACTGACTACCAAGAGACCCAGTACTTC. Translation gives CASSTDYQETQYF.

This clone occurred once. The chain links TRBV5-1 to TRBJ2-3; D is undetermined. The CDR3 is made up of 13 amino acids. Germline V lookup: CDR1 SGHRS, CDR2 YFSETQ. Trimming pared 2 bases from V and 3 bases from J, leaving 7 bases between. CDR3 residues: CASSLSATDTQYF. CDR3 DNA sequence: TGCGCCAGCAGCTTATCAGCGACAGATACGCAGTATTTT.

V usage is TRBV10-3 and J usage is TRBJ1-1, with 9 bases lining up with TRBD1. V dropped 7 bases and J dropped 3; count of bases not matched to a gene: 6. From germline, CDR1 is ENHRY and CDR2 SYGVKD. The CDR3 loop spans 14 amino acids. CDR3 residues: CAIKNRGPDTEAFF. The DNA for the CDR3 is TGTGCCATCAAGAACAGGGGGCCGGACACTGAAGCTTTCTTT.

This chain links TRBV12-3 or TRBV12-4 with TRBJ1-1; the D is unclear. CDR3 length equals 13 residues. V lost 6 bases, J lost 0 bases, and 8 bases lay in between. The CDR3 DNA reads TGTGCCAGCAGGTACAGCCTGAACACTGAAGCTTTCTTT. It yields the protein CASRYSLNTEAFF.

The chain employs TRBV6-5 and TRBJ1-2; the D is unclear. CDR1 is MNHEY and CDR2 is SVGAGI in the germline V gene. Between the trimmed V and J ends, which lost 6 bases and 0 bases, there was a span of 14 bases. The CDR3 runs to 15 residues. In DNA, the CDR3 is TGTGCCAGCAGCACGGCGGTTCAAGCTAACTATGGCTACACCTTC. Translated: CASSTAVQANYGYTF.

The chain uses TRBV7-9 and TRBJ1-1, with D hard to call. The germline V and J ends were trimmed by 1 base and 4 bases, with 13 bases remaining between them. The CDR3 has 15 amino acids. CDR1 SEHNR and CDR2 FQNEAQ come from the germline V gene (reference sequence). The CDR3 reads CASSLGGWFGTEAFF. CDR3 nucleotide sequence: TGTGCCAGCAGCTTAGGCGGTTGGTTCGGCACTGAAGCTTTCTTT.

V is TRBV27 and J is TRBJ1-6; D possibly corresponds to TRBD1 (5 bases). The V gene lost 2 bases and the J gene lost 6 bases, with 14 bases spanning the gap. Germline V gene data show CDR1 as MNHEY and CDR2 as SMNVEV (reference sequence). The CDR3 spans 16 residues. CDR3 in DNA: TGTGCCAGCAGTTTAACTGGGGCCGTATTTAATTCACCCCTCCACTTT. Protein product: CASSLTGAVFNSPLHF.

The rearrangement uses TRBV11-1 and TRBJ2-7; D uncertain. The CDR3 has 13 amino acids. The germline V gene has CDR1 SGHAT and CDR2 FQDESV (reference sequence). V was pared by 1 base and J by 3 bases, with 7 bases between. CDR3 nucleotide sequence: TGTGCCAGCAGCTTAGAGTCAGGCTACGAGCAGTACTTC. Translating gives CASSLESGYEQYF.

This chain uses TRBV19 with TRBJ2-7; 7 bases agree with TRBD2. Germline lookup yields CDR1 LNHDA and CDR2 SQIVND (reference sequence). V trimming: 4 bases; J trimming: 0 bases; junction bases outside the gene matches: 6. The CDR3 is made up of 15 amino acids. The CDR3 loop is CASSRSSGSSYEQYF. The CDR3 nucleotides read TGTGCCAGTAGTAGATCTAGCGGTAGCTCCTACGAGCAGTACTTC.

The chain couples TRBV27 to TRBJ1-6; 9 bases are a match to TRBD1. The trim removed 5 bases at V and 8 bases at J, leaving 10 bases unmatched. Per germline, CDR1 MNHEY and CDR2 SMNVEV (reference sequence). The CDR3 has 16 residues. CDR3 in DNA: TGTGCCAGCAGTCCCCGGGAAGACAGGGGGGATTCACCCCTCCACTTT. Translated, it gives CASSPREDRGDSPLHF.

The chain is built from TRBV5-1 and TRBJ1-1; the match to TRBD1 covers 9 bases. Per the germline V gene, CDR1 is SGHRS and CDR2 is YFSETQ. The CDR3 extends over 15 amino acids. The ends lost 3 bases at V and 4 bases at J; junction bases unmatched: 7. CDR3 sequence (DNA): TGCGCCAGCAGCTCTGACAGGGGGATGGGCACTGAAGCTTTCTTT. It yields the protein CASSSDRGMGTEAFF.

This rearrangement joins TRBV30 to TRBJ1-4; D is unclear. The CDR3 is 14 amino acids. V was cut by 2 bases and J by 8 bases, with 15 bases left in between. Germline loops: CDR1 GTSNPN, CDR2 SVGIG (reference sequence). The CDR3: CAWSQTFPREKLFF. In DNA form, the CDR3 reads TGTGCCTGGAGTCAGACCTTCCCCAGGGAAAAACTGTTTTTT.

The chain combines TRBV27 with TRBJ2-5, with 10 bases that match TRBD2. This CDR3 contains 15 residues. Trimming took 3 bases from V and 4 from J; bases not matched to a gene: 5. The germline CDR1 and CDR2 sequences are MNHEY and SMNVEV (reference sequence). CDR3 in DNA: TGTGCCAGCAGTTTCCAGCGGGGGGGCCTAGAGACCCAGTACTTC. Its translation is CASSFQRGGLETQYF.

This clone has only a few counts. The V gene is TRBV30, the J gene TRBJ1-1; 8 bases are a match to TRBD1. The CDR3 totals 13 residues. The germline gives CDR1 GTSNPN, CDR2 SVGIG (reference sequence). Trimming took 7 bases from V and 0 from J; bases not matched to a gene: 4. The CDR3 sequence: CASDRGMNTEAFF. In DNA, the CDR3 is TGTGCCTCCGACAGGGGAATGAACACTGAAGCTTTCTTT.